This T cell receptor (beta chain) comes out of a study of identical twins. Comment on this clonotype: Its specificity is not known. A junction boundary mismatches the germline segment, possibly from a read error.

Overall study findings and caveats: In monozygotic twins, models underestimated the sharing of out-of-frame TCR alpha. One should note that invariant MAIT and iNKT cells could partly confound zero-insertion analyses.

Per germline, CDR1 ENHRY and CDR2 SYGVKD. The CDR3 is made up of 19 amino acids. TCRdb reprocessed the 5' RACE reads with MiXCR, giving one entry per CDR3 protein. Found here are around 570,000 distinct CDR3 sequences, approximately 9.6% of them singletons; the top ten hold approximately 3%. The data were also submitted as part of a second study, on yellow fever vaccine responses in identical twins.

Sequencing was carried out using PBMCs. The chain joins TRBV10-3 to TRBJ2-1, with D perhaps given as TRBD1 or TRBD2 (6 bases each). This TCR was sampled from a woman under 30 in good health. DNA of the CDR3: TGTACCATCAGCTCGTTTAGTCGATCGGGAGAGGGGGTTTACAATGAGCAGTTCTTC. It is translated as CTISSFSRSGEGVYNEQFF.